What follows is one T cell receptor beta chain and its context. The table came from immunoSEQ multiplex PCR; TCRdb's copy has only in-frame clones and leaves some out. Among fewer than 40,000 clones listed, 80% to 90% were seen once. These data come from a study of T cell changes during pregnancy in multiple sclerosis. This CDR3 contains 14 residues. The ends were cut back, 5 bases at V and 0 bases at J, with 11 bases in the middle. Germline lookup yields CDR1 PRHDT and CDR2 FYEKMQ (reference sequence). This receptor was identified in a female donor with multiple sclerosis, enrolled in a pregnancy study. The chain has TRBV13 and TRBJ2-7; tentative D call: TRBD2 (6 bases). Material: CD8+ T cells from peripheral blood mononuclear cells, obtained in the first trimester of pregnancy. DNA for the CDR3: TGTGCCAGCAGCCCATCCGGGAGCTCCTACGAGCAGTACTTC. This gives the protein CASSPSGSSYEQYF.